A selection of T cell receptor beta chains follows, all from one sample in a study of blood T cell repertoires in COVID-19. Measured with immunoSEQ multiplex PCR; TCRdb has only the in-frame clones, and not every one. This sample yields more than 40,000 clones, of which over 80% are seen a single time; 15% belongs to the top ten. The specimen sequenced was peripheral blood. The receptors here all came from a human donor in a cohort sampled during active COVID-19. Both conserved end residues are part of each CDR3. Fields, in order: V gene, CDR3 length, J gene, CDR3 protein.

V gene: TRBV29-1; CDR3 length: 15; J gene: TRBJ2-3; CDR3 protein: CSVETTGSFTDTQYF
V gene: TRBV5-1; CDR3 length: 16; J gene: TRBJ1-3; CDR3 protein: CASSSGIGGSGNTIYF
V gene: TRBV28; CDR3 length: 13; J gene: TRBJ1-1; CDR3 protein: CASSFPGTAEAFF
V gene: TRBV18; CDR3 length: 16; J gene: TRBJ1-1; CDR3 protein: CASSPNNPTGNTEAFF
V gene: TRBV4-1; CDR3 length: 14; J gene: TRBJ2-1; CDR3 protein: CASSQAALAHEQFF
V gene: TRBV6-5; CDR3 length: 15; J gene: TRBJ2-5; CDR3 protein: CASSQLAGGQETQYF
V gene: TRBV6-5; CDR3 length: 13; J gene: TRBJ2-1; CDR3 protein: CASAIRGGNEQFF
V gene: TRBV10-3; CDR3 length: 17; J gene: TRBJ2-6; CDR3 protein: CAISDGQGVSGANVLTF
V gene: TRBV19; CDR3 length: 14; J gene: TRBJ2-7; CDR3 protein: CASKTSGPSYEQYF
V gene: TRBV5-4; CDR3 length: 13; J gene: TRBJ2-1; CDR3 protein: CASSLVSKPEQFF
V gene: TRBV7-9; CDR3 length: 15; J gene: TRBJ2-1; CDR3 protein: CASSPSEHSYNEQFF
V gene: TRBV5-4; CDR3 length: 16; J gene: TRBJ1-2; CDR3 protein: CASSLGTGAANYGYTF
V gene: TRBV6-1; CDR3 length: 15; J gene: TRBJ2-1; CDR3 protein: CASSEEDRFYNEQFF
V gene: TRBV6-5; CDR3 length: 11; J gene: TRBJ2-1; CDR3 protein: CASRRGGEQFF
V gene: TRBV11-2; CDR3 length: 17; J gene: TRBJ2-7; CDR3 protein: CASSLGLAGPPSYEQYF
V gene: TRBV27; CDR3 length: 14; J gene: TRBJ2-7; CDR3 protein: CASSWGQGAGEQYF
V gene: TRBV9; CDR3 length: 14; J gene: TRBJ2-7; CDR3 protein: CASSAGQGRYEQYF
V gene: TRBV30; CDR3 length: 14; J gene: TRBJ1-3; CDR3 protein: CAWSRQGSGNTIYF
V gene: TRBV24-1; CDR3 length: 13; J gene: TRBJ2-3; CDR3 protein: CATSDLLHDTQYF
V gene: TRBV4-1; CDR3 length: 15; J gene: TRBJ2-7; CDR3 protein: CASSPQLAGAYEQYF
V gene: TRBV7-3; CDR3 length: 15; J gene: TRBJ2-1; CDR3 protein: CASSLPLAGNNEQFF
V gene: TRBV3-1/TRBV3-2; CDR3 length: 17; J gene: TRBJ2-1; CDR3 protein: CASSQAGAGPSYNEQFF
V gene: TRBV21-1; CDR3 length: 16; J gene: TRBJ2-7; CDR3 protein: CASSKSGLAGSREQYF
V gene: TRBV6-2/TRBV6-3; CDR3 length: 13; J gene: TRBJ1-2; CDR3 protein: CASSYPGGYGYTF
V gene: TRBV27; CDR3 length: 12; J gene: TRBJ2-1; CDR3 protein: CASSGGLNEQFF
V gene: TRBV10-3; CDR3 length: 13; J gene: TRBJ2-7; CDR3 protein: CAISRDSTYEQYF
V gene: TRBV4-3; CDR3 length: 14; J gene: TRBJ1-2; CDR3 protein: CASSHEGLQGGYTF
V gene: TRBV28; CDR3 length: 13; J gene: TRBJ2-7; CDR3 protein: CASISSGDYEQYF
V gene: TRBV5-8; CDR3 length: 14; J gene: TRBJ1-2; CDR3 protein: CASSLFSGGNGYTF
V gene: TRBV24-1; CDR3 length: 12; J gene: TRBJ1-2; CDR3 protein: CATSDRQEGYTF
V gene: TRBV11-3; CDR3 length: 16; J gene: TRBJ2-1; CDR3 protein: CASSPLSGGANDEQFF
V gene: TRBV10-2; CDR3 length: 15; J gene: TRBJ1-5; CDR3 protein: CASSGAGAVNQPQHF
V gene: TRBV27; CDR3 length: 17; J gene: TRBJ2-7; CDR3 protein: CASSSLPRLAGGYEQYF
V gene: TRBV9; CDR3 length: 13; J gene: TRBJ1-2; CDR3 protein: CASSSGFGYGYTF
V gene: TRBV30; CDR3 length: 15; J gene: TRBJ1-1; CDR3 protein: CAWSRWGGGDTEAFF